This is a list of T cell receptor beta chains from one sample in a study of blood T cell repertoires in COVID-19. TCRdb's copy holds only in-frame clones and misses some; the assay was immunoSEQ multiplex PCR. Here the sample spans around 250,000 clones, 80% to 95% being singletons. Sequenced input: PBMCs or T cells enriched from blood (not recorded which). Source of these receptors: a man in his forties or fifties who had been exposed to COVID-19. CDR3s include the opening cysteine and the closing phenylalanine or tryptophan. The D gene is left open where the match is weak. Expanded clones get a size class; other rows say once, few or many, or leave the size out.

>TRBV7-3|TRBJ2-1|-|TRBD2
TGTGCCAGCAGCTTAATAGCGGGAAGGTACAATGAGCAGTTCTTC
CASSLIAGRYNEQFF
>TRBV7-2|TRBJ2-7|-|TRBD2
TGTGCCAGCAGCTTAGGACTAGCAGAAGGAAGGTCCGAGCAGTACTTC
CASSLGLAEGRSEQYF
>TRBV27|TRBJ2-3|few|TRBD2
TGTGCCAGCAGTCCTGATAGCGGGAGTCGCACAGATACGCAGTATTTT
CASSPDSGSRTDTQYF
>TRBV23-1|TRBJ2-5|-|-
TGCGCCAGCAGTCAGACACTAGGCCGACGAAGGGAGACCCAGTACTTC
CASSQTLGRRRETQYF
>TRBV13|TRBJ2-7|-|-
TGTGCCAGCAGCTTAGGGGCACAATACGAGCAGTACTTC
CASSLGAQYEQYF
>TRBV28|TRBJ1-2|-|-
TGTGCCAGCAATGAGGTCTATCTCCATGGCTACACCTTC
CASNEVYLHGYTF
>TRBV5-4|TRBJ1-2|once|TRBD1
TGTGCCAGCAGCCTAGGACAGGGTGGCTATGGCTACACCTTC
CASSLGQGGYGYTF
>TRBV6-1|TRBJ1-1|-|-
TGTGCCAGCAGTGAACGGGGGATTTACACTGAAGCTTTCTTT
CASSERGIYTEAFF
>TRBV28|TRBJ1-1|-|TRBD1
TGTGCCAGCAGTTTACGGGACAGGGTTGACACTGAAGCTTTCTTT
CASSLRDRVDTEAFF
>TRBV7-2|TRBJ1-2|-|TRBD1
TGTGCCAGCAGTGAGGGACAGGGAGCCTATGGCTACACCTTC
CASSEGQGAYGYTF
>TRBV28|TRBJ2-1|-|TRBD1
TGTGCCACAGGGGGCTATGAGCAGTTCTTC
CATGGYEQFF
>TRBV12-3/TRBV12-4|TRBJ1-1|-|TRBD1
TGTGCCAGCAGTGAACAGGGGTTCACTGAAGCTTTCTTT
CASSEQGFTEAFF
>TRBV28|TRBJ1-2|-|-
TGTGCCAGCAGTTGGGAGAAACACGGCTACACCTTC
CASSWEKHGYTF
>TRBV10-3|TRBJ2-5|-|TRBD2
TGTGCCATCAGTGATAGACTAGCGGGAGATGAGACCCAGTACTTC
CAISDRLAGDETQYF
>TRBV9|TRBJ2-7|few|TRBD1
TGTGCCAGCAGCCCGGGACAGGGGGCGTCCTACGAGCAGTACTTC
CASSPGQGASYEQYF
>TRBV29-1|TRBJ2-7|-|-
TGCAGCGTACAAGGTCGGGCCTACGAGCAGTACTTC
CSVQGRAYEQYF
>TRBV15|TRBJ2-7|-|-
TGTGCCACCAGCAGAGAGCGGACATCCTCCTACGAGCAGTACTTC
CATSRERTSSYEQYF
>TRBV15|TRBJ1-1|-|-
TGTGCCACCAGCTATCGCCGGTCGGGGAACACTGAAGCTTTCTTT
CATSYRRSGNTEAFF
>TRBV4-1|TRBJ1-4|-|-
TGCGCCAGCAGCCATGTCACAGGGCTAGCTAATGAAAAACTGTTTTTT
CASSHVTGLANEKLFF
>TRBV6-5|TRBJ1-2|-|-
TGTGCCAGCAGTTTGGGGTGGAGGGGCCTTGAAGGCTACACCTTC
CASSLGWRGLEGYTF
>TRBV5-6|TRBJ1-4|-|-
TGTGCCAGCAGCAGCGGGCCATTGGAGGAAAAACTGTTTTTT
CASSSGPLEEKLFF
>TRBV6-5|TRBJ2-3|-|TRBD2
TGTGCCAGCAGCCAAACTAGCGGGCCCACCAATACGCAGTATTTT
CASSQTSGPTNTQYF
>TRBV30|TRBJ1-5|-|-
TGTGCCTGGAGTGTTTTACAGGGGCCCCAGCATTTT
CAWSVLQGPQHF
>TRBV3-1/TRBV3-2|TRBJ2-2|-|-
TGTGCCAGCAGCCAAGTTCTCGTATTAACCGGGGAGCTGTTTTTT
CASSQVLVLTGELFF
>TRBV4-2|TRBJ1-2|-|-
TGTGCCAGCAGCCAAGGACCAGGTCCTAACTATGGCTACACCTTC
CASSQGPGPNYGYTF
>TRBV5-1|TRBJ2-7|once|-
TGCGCCAGCAGCTTGGCAAGCAGAGTGCCTAGCGAGCAGTACTTC
CASSLASRVPSEQYF
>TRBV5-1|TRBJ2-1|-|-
TGCGCCAGCAGCTTGGCCCCGGCTAGCGCCTACAATGAGCAGTTCTTC
CASSLAPASAYNEQFF
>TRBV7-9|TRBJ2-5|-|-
TGTGCCAGCAGCTCCCAAGCTCAAGAGACCCAGTACTTC
CASSSQAQETQYF
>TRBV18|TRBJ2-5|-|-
TGTGCCAGCTCACCACCAAGCGTTGGAGAGACCCAGTACTTC
CASSPPSVGETQYF
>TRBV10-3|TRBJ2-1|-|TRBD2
TGTGCCATCAGTGAGTCGACGGGGAGGGCCAGGGATGAGCAGTTCTTC
CAISESTGRARDEQFF
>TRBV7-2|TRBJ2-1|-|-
TGTGCCAGCAGCTCCGCACCGTCGAGTTACAATGAGCAGTTCTTC
CASSSAPSSYNEQFF
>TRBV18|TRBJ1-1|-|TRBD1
TGTGCCAGCTCAGTCGACAGGGGCGACATGAACACTGAAGCTTTCTTT
CASSVDRGDMNTEAFF
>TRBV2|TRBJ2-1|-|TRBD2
TGTGCCAGCAGCGACGAGCGGGGTAGCTCCTACAATGAGCAGTTCTTC
CASSDERGSSYNEQFF
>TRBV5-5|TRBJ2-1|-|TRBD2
TGTGCCAGCAGCGACAGACTAGCGGGCGGTCCCAATGAGCAGTTCTTC
CASSDRLAGGPNEQFF
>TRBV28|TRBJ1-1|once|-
TGTGCCAGCAGCTCCGTATTAGGCCGACCGGGACACAACACTGAAGCTTTCTTT
CASSSVLGRPGHNTEAFF
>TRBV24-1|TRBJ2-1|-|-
TGTGCCACCAGTGGGGGGCAGTCCTACAATGAGCAGTTCTTC
CATSGGQSYNEQFF
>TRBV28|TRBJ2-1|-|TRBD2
TGTGCCAGCAGTGCTCTACTAGCGGCCAGTTACAATGAGCAGTTCTTC
CASSALLAASYNEQFF
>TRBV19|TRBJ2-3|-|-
TGTGCCAGTAGTATTGGTGTGGCTAGACCCACAGATACGCAGTATTTT
CASSIGVARPTDTQYF
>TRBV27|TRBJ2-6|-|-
TGTGCCAGCACCTCAGGGTCCGGTGGGGCCAACGTCCTGACTTTC
CASTSGSGGANVLTF
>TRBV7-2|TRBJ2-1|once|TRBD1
TGTGCCAGCAGCTTCGCAACAGGGGGAATCGACAATGAGCAGTTCTTC
CASSFATGGIDNEQFF
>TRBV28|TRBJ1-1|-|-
TGTGCCAGCAGTTCGTCCCCCGGAGCGAGCGCTTTCTTT
CASSSSPGASAFF
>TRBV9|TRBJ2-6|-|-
TGTGCCAGCAGCACCCATCCCAGGGCGGAGGGGGCCAACGTCCTGACTTTC
CASSTHPRAEGANVLTF
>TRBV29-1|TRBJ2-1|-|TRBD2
TGCAGCGTCCGCCTACCCGGCCAAGGACTAGCGGGCAATGAGCAGTTCTTC
CSVRLPGQGLAGNEQFF
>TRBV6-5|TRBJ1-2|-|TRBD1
TGTGCCAGCAGGACGGACAGGGGGGGAAATGGCTACACCTTC
CASRTDRGGNGYTF
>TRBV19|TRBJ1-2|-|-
TGTGCCAGTAGTAATAGAGGGCAGTTCGATGGCTACACCTTC
CASSNRGQFDGYTF
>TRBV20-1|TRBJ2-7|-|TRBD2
TGCAGTGCAGCGACTAGCGGAGAGCAGTACTTC
CSAATSGEQYF